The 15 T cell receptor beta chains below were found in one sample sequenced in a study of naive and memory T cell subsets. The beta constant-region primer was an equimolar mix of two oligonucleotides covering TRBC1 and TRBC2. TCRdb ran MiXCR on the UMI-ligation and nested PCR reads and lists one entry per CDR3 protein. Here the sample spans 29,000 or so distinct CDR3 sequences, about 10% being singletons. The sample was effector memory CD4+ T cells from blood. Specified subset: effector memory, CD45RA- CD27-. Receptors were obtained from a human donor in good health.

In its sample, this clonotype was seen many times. The CDR3 spells CASSPQGGSNQPQHF. The CDR3 DNA follows: TGTGCCAGCAGCCCGCAGGGGGGTAGCAATCAGCCCCAGCATTTT. This chain uses TRBV7-2 with TRBJ1-5; 7 nucleotides agree with TRBD1. CDR3 length: 15 residues. V gave up 5 bases and J gave up 0 bases; unmatched junction bases: 4. Germline lookup yields CDR1 SGHTA and CDR2 FQGNSA.

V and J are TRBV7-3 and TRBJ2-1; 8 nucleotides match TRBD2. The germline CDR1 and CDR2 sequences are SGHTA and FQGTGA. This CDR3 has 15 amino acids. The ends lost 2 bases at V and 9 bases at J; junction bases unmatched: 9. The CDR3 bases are TGTGCCAGCAGCTTAGGGGGACTAGTCGCCGGTGAGCAGTTCTTC. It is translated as CASSLGGLVAGEQFF.

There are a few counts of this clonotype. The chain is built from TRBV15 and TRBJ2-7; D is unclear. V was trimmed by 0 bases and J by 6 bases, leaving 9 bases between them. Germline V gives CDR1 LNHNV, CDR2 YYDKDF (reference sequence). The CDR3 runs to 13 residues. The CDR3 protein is CATSRDRRIEQYF. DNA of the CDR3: TGTGCCACCAGCAGAGATCGCCGAATCGAGCAGTACTTC. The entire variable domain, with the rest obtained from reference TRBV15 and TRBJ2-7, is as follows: DAMVIQNPRYQVTQFGKPVTLSCSQTLNHNVMYWYQQKSSQAPKLLFHYYDKDFNNEADTPDNFQSRRPNTSFCFLDIRSPGLGDTAMYLCATSRDRRIEQYFGPGTRLTVT.

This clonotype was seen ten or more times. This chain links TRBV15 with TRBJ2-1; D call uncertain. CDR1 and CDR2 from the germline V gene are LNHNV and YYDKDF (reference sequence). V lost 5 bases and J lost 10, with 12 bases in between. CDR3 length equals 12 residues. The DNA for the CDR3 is TGTGCCACCAGCTCTCGCTCGTCAGAGCAGTTCTTC. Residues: CATSSRSSEQFF.

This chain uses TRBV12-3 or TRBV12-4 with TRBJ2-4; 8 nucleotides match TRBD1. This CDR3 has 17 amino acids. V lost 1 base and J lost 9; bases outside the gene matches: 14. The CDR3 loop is CASSLGTGRSEKSIQYF. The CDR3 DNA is TGTGCCAGCAGTTTAGGGACAGGGCGCTCCGAAAAGAGCATTCAGTACTTC.

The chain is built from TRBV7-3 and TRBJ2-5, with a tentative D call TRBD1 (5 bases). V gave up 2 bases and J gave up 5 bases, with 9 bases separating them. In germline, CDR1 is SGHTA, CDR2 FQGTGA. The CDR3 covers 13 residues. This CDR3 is CASSLGPGETQYF. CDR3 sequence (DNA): TGTGCCAGCAGCTTAGGCCCAGGGGAGACCCAGTACTTC.

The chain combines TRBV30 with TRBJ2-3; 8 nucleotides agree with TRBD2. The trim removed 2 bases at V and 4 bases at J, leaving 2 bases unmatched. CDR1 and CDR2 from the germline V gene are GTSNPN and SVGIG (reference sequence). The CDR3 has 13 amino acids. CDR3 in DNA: TGTGCCTGGAGTCCACTAGCGGCAGATACGCAGTATTTT. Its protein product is CAWSPLAADTQYF.

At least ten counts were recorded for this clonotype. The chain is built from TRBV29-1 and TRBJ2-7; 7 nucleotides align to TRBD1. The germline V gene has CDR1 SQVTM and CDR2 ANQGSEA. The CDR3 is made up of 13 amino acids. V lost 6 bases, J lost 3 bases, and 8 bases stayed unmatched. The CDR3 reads CSVTGEGRYEQYF. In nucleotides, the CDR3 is TGCAGCGTCACAGGGGAAGGACGCTACGAGCAGTACTTC.

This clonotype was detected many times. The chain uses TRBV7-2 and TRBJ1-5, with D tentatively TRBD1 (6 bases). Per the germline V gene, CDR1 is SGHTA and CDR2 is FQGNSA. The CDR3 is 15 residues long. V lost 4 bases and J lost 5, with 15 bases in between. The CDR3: CASSWSRGIYQPQHF. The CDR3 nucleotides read TGTGCCAGCAGCTGGTCCAGGGGTATCTATCAGCCCCAGCATTTT.

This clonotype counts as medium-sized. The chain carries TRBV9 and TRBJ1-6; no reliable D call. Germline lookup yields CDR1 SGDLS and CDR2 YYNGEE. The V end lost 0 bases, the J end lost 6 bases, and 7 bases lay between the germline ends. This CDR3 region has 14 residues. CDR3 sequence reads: CASSVGGLNSPLHF. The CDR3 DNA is TGTGCCAGCAGCGTAGGAGGGCTTAATTCACCCCTCCACTTT.

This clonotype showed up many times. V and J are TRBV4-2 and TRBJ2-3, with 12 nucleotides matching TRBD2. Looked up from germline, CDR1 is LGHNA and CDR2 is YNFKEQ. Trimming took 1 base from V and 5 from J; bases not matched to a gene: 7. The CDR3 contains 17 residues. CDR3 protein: CASSQGPSGGAVDTQYF. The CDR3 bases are TGTGCCAGCAGCCAAGGCCCTAGCGGGGGGGCAGTAGATACGCAGTATTTT.

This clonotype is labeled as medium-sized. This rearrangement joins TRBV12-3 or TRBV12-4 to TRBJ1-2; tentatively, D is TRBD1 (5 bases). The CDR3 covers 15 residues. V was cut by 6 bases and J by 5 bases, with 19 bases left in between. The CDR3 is CASRPPGLAAYGYTF. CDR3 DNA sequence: TGTGCCAGCAGGCCGCCGGGGCTCGCCGCATATGGCTACACCTTC.

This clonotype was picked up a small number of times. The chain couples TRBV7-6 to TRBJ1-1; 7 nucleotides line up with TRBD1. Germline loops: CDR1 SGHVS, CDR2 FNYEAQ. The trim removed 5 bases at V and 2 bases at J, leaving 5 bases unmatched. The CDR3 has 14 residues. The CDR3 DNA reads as TGTGCCAGCAGCACTCGACAGGGAAACACTGAAGCTTTCTTT. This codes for CASSTRQGNTEAFF. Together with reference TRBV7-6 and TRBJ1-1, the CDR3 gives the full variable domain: GAGVSQSPRYKVTKRGQDVALRCDPISGHVSLYWYRQALGQGPEFLTYFNYEAQQDKSGLPNDRFSAERPEGSISTLTIQRTEQRDSAMYRCASSTRQGNTEAFFGQGTRLTVV.

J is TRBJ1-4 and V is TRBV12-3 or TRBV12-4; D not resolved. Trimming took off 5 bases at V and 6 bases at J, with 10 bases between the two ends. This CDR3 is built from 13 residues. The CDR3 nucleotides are TGTGCCAGCAGTGAGAGGGTGGATGAAAAACTGTTTTTT. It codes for CASSERVDEKLFF.

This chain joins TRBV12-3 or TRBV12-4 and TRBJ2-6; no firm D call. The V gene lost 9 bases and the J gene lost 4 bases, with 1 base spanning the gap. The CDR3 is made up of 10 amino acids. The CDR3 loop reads CARGANVLTF. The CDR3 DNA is TGTGCCAGGGGGGCCAACGTCCTGACTTTC.